This T cell receptor (beta chain) was observed in a study of breast tumors, draining lymph nodes, adjacent tissues. Study findings and constraints: Data fit most tumor T cells coming from lymph node, expanding in tumor. Tumor and nontumor repertoires were significantly more similar in luminal-like than in basal-like breast cancer. Tumor TCR diversity was below lymph nodes but above nontumor tissue.

This clonotype came up many times. The antigen is unknown. TCRdb itself ran the multiplex PCR reads through MiXCR, one entry per CDR3 protein. The sample includes roughly 11,000 distinct CDR3 sequences, approximately 35% of them seen just once. CDR1 and CDR2 from the germline V gene are SGHDN and FVKESK. V shed 3 bases, J shed 3 bases, and the junction held 5 bases outside the gene matches. The CDR3 spans 15 residues. This receptor was obtained from a female donor with breast cancer. Some clones in this sample may be carry-over from other donors' samples. J is TRBJ2-5 and V is TRBV14, with TRBD2 identical over 9 bases. The sequenced material came from breast tumor tissue. The CDR3 bases are TGTGCCAGCAGCCATGACCTAGCGGGGAAAGAGACCCAGTACTTC. It encodes CASSHDLAGKETQYF.